This T cell receptor (beta chain) comes out of a study of OX40 agonist ivuxolimab in advanced cancers. For the study in its entirety: Ivuxolimab was a fully human IgG2 agonistic monoclonal antibody targeting the costimulatory receptor OX40 (CD134). Peripheral TCRbeta sequencing was intended to test whether TCR sequence diversity was altered and clonal T-cell expansion was caused by ivuxolimab. The monotherapy dose-escalation portion (N of about 50 patients) of the phase I ivuxolimab trial is reported in the paper. Intravenous ivuxolimab was administered to patients every 2 weeks at six dose levels: 0.01, 0.1, 0.3, 1.5, 3 and 10 mg/kg. Patients were allowed to have had prior anti-PD-1, anti-PD-L1 or anti-CTLA-4 therapy, and approximately 39% of the dose-escalation patients had been treated with checkpoint inhibitors. A male proportion of 75% to 85% and a mean age of about 60 years, ranging from 23 to 79, were recorded for the dose-escalation cohort. Of the approximately 50 dose-escalation patients, hepatocellular carcinoma was present in some 19, melanoma in roughly 15, renal cell carcinoma in 9 and head and neck cancer in 9. Partial responses occurred in three dose-escalation patients: two with cutaneous melanoma and one with hepatocellular carcinoma.

What the study reported, not specific to this receptor: Low levels of normalized T-cell clonal expansion were also seen in some patients who did not respond. After ivuxolimab, CD8+ T cells had more expanded clones than CD4+ T cells on average. Partial responders in the 0.1-3.0 mg/kg groups had among the lowest normalized peripheral clonal expansion, especially among CD8+ T cells. At doses from 0.1 to 3.0 mg/kg, clonal expansion was seen in both CD4+ and CD8+ blood T cells between baseline and week 6. The antigen specificity of the clonally expanded peripheral T cells was not determined.

On this clone itself: This clone's antigen is unknown. No base-level quality is on record; no much larger clone is a single base apart.

V is shortened by 3 bases, J by 5 bases, and the region joining them spans 12 bases. CDR1 and CDR2 are read off the germline V gene as SGHRS and YFSETQ. From cysteine to phenylalanine, the CDR3 is 14 amino acids long. Only the CDR3 DNA stays, 42 bases, in frame from base 1. Genomic DNA was extracted from sorted cells for sequencing of the TCRbeta CDR3 region. The immunoSEQ Assay was used to sequence the TCRbeta CDR3 regions. The table was pulled from immuneACCESS by TCRdb, which kept in-frame rearrangements only. Such tables lose some clones; where checked, under half of the loss comes from unresolved V genes, and the rest has no known cause. A total of more than 35,000 clones appear in this sample, 75% to 90% of them only once. 6.5% to 8% of the sample rests with the top ten. Patients with autoimmune disease history or receiving systemic immunosuppression were excluded from the trial. Peripheral blood for TCR sequencing was drawn from every dose cohort at baseline, at cycle 4 day 1 and at cycle 7 day 1. The samples were taken from a phase I, first-in-human, multicenter, open-label dose-escalation trial of ivuxolimab. The trial enrolled adults with locally advanced or metastatic head and neck squamous cell, hepatocellular, melanoma or renal cell carcinoma. Before TCR sequencing, CD4+ and CD8+ T cells were separately sorted from peripheral blood.

The sequenced sample was CD4+ or CD8+ T cells sorted from blood, obtained in a trial of the OX40 agonist ivuxolimab. This TCR came from an adult with an advanced solid tumor such as melanoma, head and neck, liver or kidney cancer. The chain joins TRBV5-1 to TRBJ2-1; possibly the D gene is TRBD1, per 6 matching bases. The DNA sequence is given as TGCGCCAGCAGCTCTCTACAGGGTAACAATGAGCAGTTCTTC. Translated, it reads CASSSLQGNNEQFF.